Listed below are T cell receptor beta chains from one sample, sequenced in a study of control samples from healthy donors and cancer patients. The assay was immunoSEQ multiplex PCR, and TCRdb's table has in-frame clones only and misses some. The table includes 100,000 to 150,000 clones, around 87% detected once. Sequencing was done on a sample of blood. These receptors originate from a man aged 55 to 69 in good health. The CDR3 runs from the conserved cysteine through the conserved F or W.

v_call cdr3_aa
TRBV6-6 CASRQLGQGGRPQHF
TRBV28 CASSLPTGGGDGYTF
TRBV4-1 CASSQGRANTEAFF
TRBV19 CASSPSTGNTDTQYF
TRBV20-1 CSARLTAEAFF
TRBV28 CASSSGMHTIYF
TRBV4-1 CASSQDLGGNEKLFF
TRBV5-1 CASSLNSANTGELFF
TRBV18 CASSRSGGDQPQHF
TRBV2 CASSRSGRMNTEAFF
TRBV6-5 CASSYGAGQYDGYTF